This section outlines one T cell receptor (beta chain) sequence together with its context. The data were obtained in a study of shared clonotypes between healthy human individuals. CDR3 size: 15 residues. Deletions cut 2 bases from V and 1 base from J, with 11 bases between. Germline V CDR1 and CDR2: SGHTA, FQGNSA. All of the donors resided in Nashville, Tennessee, and each was a Caucasian adult. The repertoire was sequenced with immunoSEQ multiplex PCR; TCRdb's copy has only in-frame clones and lacks some. Among some 490,000 clones listed, 81% were seen once. What was sequenced was PBMCs. This sequence joins TRBV7-2 and TRBJ1-2; no clear D. This TCR derives from a woman between 35 and 50 years old in good health. Some clones in this sample may be carry-over from other donors' samples. CDR3 nucleotides: TGTGCCAGCAGCTTAAACGGACGGATTAACTATGGCTACACCTTC. Protein: CASSLNGRINYGYTF.